The sequence of this TCR beta chain was determined in a study of T cells in localized non-small cell lung cancer. Broader study findings: Higher T cell density in the blood was associated with longer overall survival, whereas higher adjacent-lung clonality associated with shorter survival. Clonality peaked in uninvolved adjacent lung rather than tumor. A median approximately 59 of the top 100 tumor clones appeared in adjacent lung.

Notes on this clone: Its antigen is undetermined.

The V gene's germline CDR1 is LGHNT and CDR2 FRNRAP. The CDR3 is made up of 12 amino acids. The protocol was immunoSEQ multiplex PCR, while the TCRdb copy is restricted to in-frame clones and leaves out a portion. The sample carries 50,000 or so clones, about three quarters recorded once. The rearrangement uses TRBV12-5 and TRBJ1-2; 7 bases line up with TRBD1. This receptor was obtained from a woman aged 35 to 75 with stage II lung adenocarcinoma. Sequenced material: PBMCs, taken before any cancer treatment. The CDR3 DNA follows: TGTGCCTCGGGACAGTCGAACTATGGCTACACCTTC. It is translated as CASGQSNYGYTF.